Listed below are T cell receptor beta chains from one sample, sequenced in a study of Ad26.COV2.S vaccination and SARS-CoV-2 variants. Method: immunoSEQ multiplex PCR; TCRdb's copy keeps in-frame clones and lacks some. The sample holds 350,000 to 400,000 clones; 75% to 90% are singletons and the top ten take over 1.5%. Material: peripheral blood, obtained in a trial of Ad26.COV2.S vaccine versus placebo. The receptors here all came from a person aged 18-60 years who received the Ad26.COV2.S COVID-19 vaccine or a placebo. Each CDR3 is given with its conserved first and last residue. The D gene is left open where the match is weak. Rows give clone size only sometimes, using once, few, many, or a class for an expanded clone.

length: 15; D: .; J: TRBJ1-1; V: TRBV7-9; size: once; CDR3: CASSLVGVMNTEAFF; DNA: TGTGCCAGCAGCTTAGTCGGGGTAATGAACACTGAAGCTTTCTTT
length: 15; D: TRBD1; J: TRBJ2-2; V: TRBV28; size: .; CDR3: CASSLTGGGTGELFF; DNA: TGTGCCAGCAGTCTGACAGGGGGGGGCACCGGGGAGCTGTTTTTT
length: 19; D: TRBD1; J: TRBJ2-6; V: TRBV4-2; size: .; CDR3: CASSQNLRGQGSGANVLTF; DNA: TGTGCCAGCAGCCAAAATTTGAGGGGGCAGGGGTCTGGGGCCAACGTCCTGACTTTC
length: 17; D: TRBD2; J: TRBJ2-1; V: TRBV27; size: .; CDR3: CASSLNEGLAGYNEQFF; DNA: TGTGCCAGCAGTCTAAACGAGGGACTAGCGGGATACAATGAGCAGTTCTTC
length: 13; D: .; J: TRBJ2-1; V: TRBV6-5; size: .; CDR3: CASSYSGENEQFF; DNA: TGTGCCAGCAGTTACTCCGGCGAGAATGAGCAGTTCTTC
length: 17; D: TRBD1; J: TRBJ2-1; V: TRBV24-1; size: .; CDR3: CATSDKLGTGGFNEQFF; DNA: TGTGCCACCAGTGACAAATTAGGGACAGGGGGGTTCAATGAGCAGTTCTTC
length: 14; D: .; J: TRBJ1-1; V: TRBV28; size: .; CDR3: CASSPQGSRSEAFF; DNA: TGTGCCAGCAGTCCACAGGGTAGTCGGTCGGAAGCTTTCTTT
length: 9; D: .; J: TRBJ1-2; V: TRBV20-1; size: .; CDR3: CSARAGYTF; DNA: TGCAGTGCTAGAGCCGGCTACACCTTC
length: 14; D: .; J: TRBJ1-1; V: TRBV6-5; size: few; CDR3: CASSYSYGSTEAFF; DNA: TGTGCCAGCAGTTACTCGTATGGGTCCACTGAAGCTTTCTTT
length: 15; D: .; J: TRBJ2-4; V: TRBV5-5; size: few; CDR3: CASSFAGDSKNIQYF; DNA: TGTGCCAGCAGCTTCGCGGGGGACAGCAAAAACATTCAGTACTTC
length: 14; D: .; J: TRBJ1-4; V: TRBV5-6; size: .; CDR3: CASSLVHAREKLFF; DNA: TGTGCCAGCAGCTTGGTCCATGCCAGAGAAAAACTGTTTTTT
length: 16; D: .; J: TRBJ2-7; V: TRBV3-1/TRBV3-2; size: once; CDR3: CASSQDLAARSYEQYF; DNA: TGTGCCAGCAGCCAAGATTTAGCGGCCCGCTCCTACGAGCAGTACTTC
length: 15; D: TRBD2; J: TRBJ2-1; V: TRBV10-3; size: .; CDR3: CAIRGTSGSGGEQFF; DNA: TGTGCCATCAGGGGGACTAGCGGGAGTGGTGGTGAGCAGTTCTTC
length: 15; D: .; J: TRBJ2-7; V: TRBV19; size: .; CDR3: CASSIGVGGFYEQYF; DNA: TGTGCCAGTAGTATAGGCGTTGGAGGATTCTACGAGCAGTACTTC
length: 15; D: .; J: TRBJ2-1; V: TRBV5-6; size: .; CDR3: CASTFWGARGNEQFF; DNA: TGTGCCAGCACCTTTTGGGGGGCCCGGGGCAATGAGCAGTTCTTC
length: 16; D: .; J: TRBJ2-7; V: TRBV7-2; size: .; CDR3: CASSLEGQGGSYEQYF; DNA: TGTGCCAGCAGCTTAGAGGGGCAGGGGGGGTCCTACGAGCAGTACTTC
length: 13; D: .; J: TRBJ2-1; V: TRBV5-6; size: .; CDR3: CASSLVGRTEQFF; DNA: TGTGCCAGCAGCTTGGTAGGAAGGACTGAGCAGTTCTTC
length: 15; D: TRBD1; J: TRBJ1-1; V: TRBV18; size: .; CDR3: CASSPPTGENTEAFF; DNA: TGTGCCAGCTCACCACCGACAGGGGAGAACACTGAAGCTTTCTTT
length: 16; D: TRBD1; J: TRBJ1-1; V: TRBV5-4; size: once; CDR3: CASSNPVTGARTEAFF; DNA: TGTGCCAGCAGTAACCCTGTTACAGGGGCAAGGACTGAAGCTTTCTTT
length: 15; D: .; J: TRBJ2-1; V: TRBV11-2; size: .; CDR3: CASSLSQGAYNEQFF; DNA: TGTGCCAGCAGCTTGTCCCAGGGTGCCTACAATGAGCAGTTCTTC
length: 11; D: .; J: TRBJ2-1; V: TRBV3-1/TRBV3-2; size: .; CDR3: CASSHYNEQFF; DNA: TGTGCCAGCAGCCACTACAATGAGCAGTTCTTC
length: 15; D: .; J: TRBJ1-1; V: TRBV7-9; size: .; CDR3: CASSLVGGTQDEAFF; DNA: TGTGCCAGCAGCTTAGTAGGCGGCACCCAAGATGAAGCTTTCTTT
length: 13; D: .; J: TRBJ1-1; V: TRBV28; size: .; CDR3: CASYSQMNTEAFF; DNA: TGTGCCAGTTATTCTCAGATGAACACTGAAGCTTTCTTT
length: 19; D: TRBD2; J: TRBJ2-2; V: TRBV28; size: .; CDR3: CARILRTSGRAWNTGELFF; DNA: TGTGCCAGGATCTTGCGGACTAGCGGGAGGGCCTGGAACACCGGGGAGCTGTTTTTT